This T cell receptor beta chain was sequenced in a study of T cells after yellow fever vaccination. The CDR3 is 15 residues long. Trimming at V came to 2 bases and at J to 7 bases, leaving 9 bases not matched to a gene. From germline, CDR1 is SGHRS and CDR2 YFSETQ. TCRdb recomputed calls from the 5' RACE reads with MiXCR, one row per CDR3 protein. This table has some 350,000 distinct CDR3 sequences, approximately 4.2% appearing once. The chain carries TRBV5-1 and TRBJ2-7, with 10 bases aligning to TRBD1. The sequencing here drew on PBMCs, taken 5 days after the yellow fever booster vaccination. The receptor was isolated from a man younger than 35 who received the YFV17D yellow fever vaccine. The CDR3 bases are TGCGCCAGCAGCTTCCCGGGACAGGGGATCTGGGAGCAGTACTTC. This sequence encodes CASSFPGQGIWEQYF.